This T cell receptor beta chain was sequenced for a study of blood T cell repertoires in COVID-19 (dated by TCRdb to about 2020). The study in broad terms: Samples from collaborators originated in the United States, Italy and Spain and spanned both the acute and convalescent phases of COVID-19. Where HLA class I and class II types were available, the types were taken from metadata supplied by the sample provider, not from assay-based typing. The repertoires were released in a freely available public database meant as a resource for research on the immune response to SARS-CoV-2. The samples were drawn from two sources: the first 160 participants of the ongoing ImmuneRACE study, and 1,254 subjects contributed by 6 global collaborators. Deeply sampled blood TCRbeta repertoires from subjects exposed to, actively infected with, or recovered from COVID-19 were included in the dataset. The sample metadata nearly always contained a de-identified subject ID, COVID-19 status, age in years and sex. The prospective study material was composed of cDNA or gDNA derived from T cells, B-cell-depleted T cells, or PBMCs. Broad study findings and their caveats: The amount of clinical and demographic metadata varied by source and participant and was provided uncurated.

The immunoSEQ Assay, a bias-controlled multiplex PCR, was used to amplify TCRbeta CDR3 regions from genomic DNA. In the source study's methods: Within the assay, amplification of reference gene primers was used to estimate how many nucleated cells each sample contained. Sequence reads were collapsed and filtered to measure the absolute abundance of every unique TCRbeta CDR3 rearrangement. For each sample, productive Simpson clonality was calculated as the square root of Simpson's diversity index over productive rearrangements. TCRdb limited this immuneACCESS table to in-frame rearrangements with V and J called. A share of clones is missing; checked studies link under half to unresolved V genes, and the rest is unexplained. The V and J calls and clone size were taken over from that table, and D and trimming were inferred from the DNA. Counted in this sample were around 180,000 clones; less than 85% of them appeared once. Of the sample, around 3% falls within the top ten clones.

Comment on this clone: The antigen it recognizes is unknown. Base quality data are lacking; no much larger clone is found one base away.

Whole blood was collected in K2EDTA tubes by collaborating institutions according to the institutions' own protocols. For TCRbeta analysis, collaborator samples were shipped as frozen whole blood, as isolated PBMCs, or as DNA extracted from either sample type. The receptor comes from an elderly woman with acute or convalescent COVID-19. Material: peripheral blood.

Here the CDR3 is given as CASSESGAGDPNEQFF. At the DNA level, the sequence is TGCGCCAGCAGTGAGTCGGGTGCGGGAGACCCCAATGAGCAGTTCTTC. The rearranged segments are TRBV10-1 and TRBJ2-1; 7 bases in between match TRBD2. The CDR3 runs 16 residues from the cysteine to the phenylalanine. Just CDR3 DNA is preserved here, 48 bases in frame from base 1. V loses 0 bases at its end and J loses 6 bases; junction bases beyond the gene matches: 8. In the germline V gene (reference sequence), CDR1 corresponds to WNHNN and CDR2 to SYGVQD.